A selection of T cell receptor beta chains follows, all from one sample in a study of blood T cell repertoires in COVID-19. Method: immunoSEQ multiplex PCR; TCRdb's copy keeps in-frame clones and lacks some. The table lists 300,000 to 350,000 clones, over 80% of them singletons. Sample: peripheral blood. The source is a man aged 25-45 years with COVID-19, enrolled during active disease. CDR3s include the opening cysteine and the closing phenylalanine or tryptophan. A D gene is named only where the DNA matches it firmly. Clone size is stated in some rows and not others, as once, few, many or a class when expanded.

-	TRBJ1-4	16	once	TRBV7-6	CASSAGMTATNEKLFF	TGTGCCAGCAGCGCTGGAATGACTGCAACTAATGAAAAACTGTTTTTT
-	TRBJ1-3	18	once	TRBV12-5	CASGLGNKTGFSGDTIYF	TGTGCTAGTGGTTTGGGAAACAAGACAGGTTTCTCAGGGGACACCATATATTTT
TRBD2	TRBJ2-7	15	-	TRBV5-6	CASSSWRGGLYEQYF	TGTGCCAGCAGCTCCTGGCGGGGGGGCCTCTACGAGCAGTACTTC
TRBD2	TRBJ2-1	17	-	TRBV4-3	CASSQRMGGSLYNEQFF	TGCGCCAGCAGCCAAAGGATGGGCGGGAGCCTCTACAATGAGCAGTTCTTC
TRBD1	TRBJ1-4	18	-	TRBV9	CASSRWDREGATNEKLFF	TGTGCCAGCAGCCGATGGGACAGGGAGGGTGCAACTAATGAAAAACTGTTTTTT
-	TRBJ2-7	16	-	TRBV14	CASSQGGTMGSYEQYF	TGTGCCAGCAGCCAAGGAGGAACTATGGGTTCCTACGAGCAGTACTTC
TRBD2	TRBJ2-3	18	-	TRBV10-3	CAISEGAPGRALRDRQYF	TGTGCCATCAGTGAAGGAGCCCCCGGGAGGGCCCTGCGGGATAGGCAGTATTTT
TRBD1	TRBJ2-3	17	-	TRBV6-2/TRBV6-3	CASSYLPGTDLTDTQYF	TGTGCCAGCAGTTACCTTCCCGGGACAGACCTCACAGATACGCAGTATTTT
TRBD1	TRBJ1-5	15	-	TRBV5-1	CASSPGQGANQPQHF	TGCGCCAGCAGCCCCGGACAGGGGGCGAATCAGCCCCAGCATTTT
-	TRBJ2-5	15	-	TRBV7-2	CASSLGAMHQETQYF	TGTGCCAGCAGCTTGGGAGCGATGCACCAAGAGACCCAGTACTTC
TRBD1	TRBJ2-2	17	-	TRBV18	CASSPPNRGTNTGELFF	TGTGCCAGCTCACCCCCGAACAGGGGCACGAACACCGGGGAGCTGTTTTTT
-	TRBJ1-4	17	-	TRBV7-9	CASSLYGEEWANEKLFF	TGTGCCAGCAGCTTATATGGCGAGGAGTGGGCTAATGAAAAACTGTTTTTT
-	TRBJ1-1	13	once	TRBV6-5	CASSPTGNTEAFF	TGTGCCAGCAGTCCGACAGGCAACACTGAAGCTTTCTTT
-	TRBJ2-5	13	-	TRBV4-1	CASSQLVGETQYF	TGCGCCAGCAGCCAATTGGTCGGAGAGACCCAGTACTTC
-	TRBJ2-1	13	-	TRBV3-1/TRBV3-2	CASSQDFLRVQFF	TGTGCCAGCAGCCAAGACTTTCTCCGGGTGCAGTTCTTC
TRBD2	TRBJ2-1	16	-	TRBV7-8	CASSLGASGTTNEQFF	TGTGCCAGCAGCTTAGGGGCTAGCGGGACCACCAATGAGCAGTTCTTC
TRBD1	TRBJ1-5	14	-	TRBV6-5	CASSRTGVNQPQHF	TGTGCCAGCAGTCGGACAGGGGTGAATCAGCCCCAGCATTTT
TRBD1	TRBJ2-1	17	-	TRBV3-1/TRBV3-2	CASSQDRMGQGAHEQFF	TGTGCCAGCAGCCAAGATCGGATGGGACAGGGGGCGCACGAGCAGTTCTTC
-	TRBJ1-1	11	-	TRBV19	CASSQGKRTFF	TGTGCCAGTTCACAGGGAAAGAGGACTTTCTTT
-	TRBJ1-1	15	-	TRBV5-4	CASSLGITGQTEAFF	TGTGCCAGCAGCTTGGGAATTACAGGGCAAACTGAAGCTTTCTTT
-	TRBJ2-7	15	-	TRBV2	CASSEGAGRFYEQYF	TGTGCCAGCAGTGAAGGGGCAGGGCGATTCTACGAGCAGTACTTC
-	TRBJ1-6	14	-	TRBV9	CASSVGGRGEPLHF	TGTGCCAGCAGCGTAGGTGGCAGGGGCGAACCCCTCCACTTT
-	TRBJ2-1	14	-	TRBV7-2	CASRETPGYGEQFF	TGTGCCAGCAGAGAGACACCGGGGTACGGTGAGCAGTTCTTC
-	TRBJ2-7	14	-	TRBV15	CATSRGGTGREQYF	TGTGCCACCAGCAGGGGGGGTACGGGCAGGGAGCAGTACTTC
TRBD1	TRBJ2-7	16	-	TRBV7-3	CASSLMGGQGSYEQYF	TGTGCCAGCAGCTTAATGGGGGGACAGGGCTCCTACGAGCAGTACTTC
TRBD2	TRBJ2-1	14	-	TRBV7-2	CASSLAGGPIEQFF	TGTGCCAGCAGCTTAGCGGGAGGGCCCATTGAGCAGTTCTTC
-	TRBJ1-5	15	few	TRBV15	CATSRERYSNQPQHF	TGTGCCACCAGCAGAGAGCGATATAGCAATCAGCCCCAGCATTTT
TRBD2	TRBJ2-3	17	-	TRBV2	CASSETLAGLTADTQYF	TGTGCCAGCAGTGAGACCCTAGCGGGATTAACAGCAGATACGCAGTATTTT
TRBD2	TRBJ2-5	17	-	TRBV3-1/TRBV3-2	CASSQDITSGNQETQYF	TGTGCCAGCAGCCAAGATATTACTAGCGGGAATCAAGAGACCCAGTACTTC
-	TRBJ1-2	11	-	TRBV20-1	CSASREYGYTF	TGCAGTGCTAGCCGGGAGTATGGCTACACCTTC
-	TRBJ2-7	13	-	TRBV19	CASSILTGYEQYF	TGTGCCAGTAGTATCTTAACAGGTTACGAGCAGTACTTC
TRBD1	TRBJ2-1	14	-	TRBV7-8	CASSRDRGTNEQFF	TGTGCCAGCAGCCGGGACAGGGGAACGAATGAGCAGTTCTTC
TRBD1	TRBJ2-7	14	few	TRBV19	CATDSGGTSYEQYF	TGTGCCACCGATTCAGGGGGCACATCCTACGAGCAGTACTTC
TRBD1	TRBJ2-2	15	-	TRBV7-9	CASSPRQGRAGELFF	TGTGCCAGCAGCCCCCGACAGGGAAGGGCCGGGGAGCTGTTTTTT
-	TRBJ2-6	15	-	TRBV30	CAWRQGTAGANVLTF	TGTGCCTGGAGACAGGGTACAGCTGGGGCCAACGTCCTGACTTTC
-	TRBJ1-1	15	-	TRBV2	CASSEMRVGGTEAFF	TGTGCCAGCAGTGAAATGAGGGTGGGGGGCACTGAAGCTTTCTTT
-	TRBJ1-4	15	-	TRBV28	CASSSTGTLGEKLFF	TGTGCCAGCTCCTCTACAGGGACCTTGGGAGAAAAACTGTTTTTT
TRBD1	TRBJ1-2	16	-	TRBV7-9	CASSFRPGQVLYGYTF	TGTGCCAGCAGCTTTAGACCGGGACAGGTCCTCTATGGCTACACCTTC
-	TRBJ2-1	12	once	TRBV18	CASSPDGGEQFF	TGTGCCAGCTCACCGGATGGCGGTGAGCAGTTCTTC
-	TRBJ2-7	12	-	TRBV28	CASAVGGYEQYF	TGTGCCAGCGCGGTGGGGGGTTACGAGCAGTACTTC
TRBD2	TRBJ2-2	15	-	TRBV6-5	CASSYGSGGAGELFF	TGTGCCAGCAGTTATGGCAGCGGGGGAGCCGGGGAGCTGTTTTTT
-	TRBJ1-5	13	-	TRBV4-3	CASSQDSTQPQHF	TGCGCCAGCAGCCAAGATAGCACTCAGCCCCAGCATTTT
TRBD1	TRBJ1-2	13	once	TRBV29-1	CSVEAGQGRGYTF	TGCAGCGTTGAAGCAGGACAGGGAAGGGGCTACACCTTC
TRBD2	TRBJ2-1	13	-	TRBV5-1	CASSSRTSGRRFF	TGCGCCAGCAGCTCAAGGACTAGCGGGAGGAGGTTCTTC
-	TRBJ1-5	15	-	TRBV28	CASSLSGAPSEPQHF	TGTGCCAGCAGTTTAAGCGGGGCACCTTCGGAGCCCCAGCATTTT
-	TRBJ1-4	15	-	TRBV5-4	CASSLDMTRGEKLFF	TGTGCCAGCAGCCTGGACATGACGCGCGGTGAAAAACTGTTTTTT
TRBD2	TRBJ2-2	15	-	TRBV29-1	CSVVRAGANTGELFF	TGCAGCGTTGTACGGGCGGGAGCGAACACCGGGGAGCTGTTTTTT
-	TRBJ2-3	14	once	TRBV6-5	CASSIRGSSDTQYF	TGTGCCAGCAGCATCAGGGGTTCTTCAGATACGCAGTATTTT
-	TRBJ1-2	14	-	TRBV28	CATTNPPGGVGYTF	TGTGCCACCACCAATCCGCCCGGGGGGGTGGGCTACACCTTC
-	TRBJ1-3	14	-	TRBV6-2/TRBV6-3	CASSRTVSGNTIYF	TGTGCCAGCAGCCGGACAGTCTCTGGAAACACCATATATTTT